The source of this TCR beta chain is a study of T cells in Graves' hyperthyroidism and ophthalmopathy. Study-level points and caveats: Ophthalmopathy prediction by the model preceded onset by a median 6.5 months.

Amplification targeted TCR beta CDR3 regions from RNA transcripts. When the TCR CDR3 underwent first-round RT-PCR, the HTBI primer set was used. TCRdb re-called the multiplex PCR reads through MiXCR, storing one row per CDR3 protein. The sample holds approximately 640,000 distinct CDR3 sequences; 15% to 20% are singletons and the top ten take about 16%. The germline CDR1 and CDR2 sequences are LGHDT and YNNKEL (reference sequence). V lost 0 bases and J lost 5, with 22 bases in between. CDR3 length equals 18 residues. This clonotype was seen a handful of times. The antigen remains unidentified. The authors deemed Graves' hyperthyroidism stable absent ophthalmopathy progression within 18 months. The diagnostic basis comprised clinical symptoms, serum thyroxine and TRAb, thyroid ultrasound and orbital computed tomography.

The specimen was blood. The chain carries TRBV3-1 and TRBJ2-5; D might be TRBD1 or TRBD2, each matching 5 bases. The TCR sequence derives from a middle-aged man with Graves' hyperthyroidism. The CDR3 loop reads CASSQDLRGPDEGETQYF. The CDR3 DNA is TGTGCCAGCAGCCAAGATCTTCGCGGACCTGACGAGGGGGAGACCCAGTACTTC.